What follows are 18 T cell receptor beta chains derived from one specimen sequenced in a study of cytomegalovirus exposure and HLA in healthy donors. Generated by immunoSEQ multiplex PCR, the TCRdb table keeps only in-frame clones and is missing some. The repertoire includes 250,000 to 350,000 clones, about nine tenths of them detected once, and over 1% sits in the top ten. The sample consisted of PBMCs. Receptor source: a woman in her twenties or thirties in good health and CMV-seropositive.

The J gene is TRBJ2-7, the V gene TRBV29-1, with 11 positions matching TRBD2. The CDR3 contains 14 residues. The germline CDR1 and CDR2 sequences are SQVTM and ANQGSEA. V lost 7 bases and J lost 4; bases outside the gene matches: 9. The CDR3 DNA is TGCAGCGCCGCCGGGACTAGCGGTATATACGAGCAGTACTTC. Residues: CSAAGTSGIYEQYF.

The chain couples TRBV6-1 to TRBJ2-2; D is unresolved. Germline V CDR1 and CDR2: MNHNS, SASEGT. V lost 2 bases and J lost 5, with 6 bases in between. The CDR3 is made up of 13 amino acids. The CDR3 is CASSERVTGELFF. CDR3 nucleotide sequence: TGTGCCAGCAGTGAAAGAGTGACCGGGGAGCTGTTTTTT.

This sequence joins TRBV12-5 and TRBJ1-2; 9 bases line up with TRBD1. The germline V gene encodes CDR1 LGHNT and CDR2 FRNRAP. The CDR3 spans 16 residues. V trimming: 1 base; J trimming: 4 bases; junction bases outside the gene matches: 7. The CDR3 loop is CASGLATGGGLYGYTF. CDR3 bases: TGTGCTAGTGGTTTGGCTACAGGGGGCGGCCTCTATGGCTACACCTTC.

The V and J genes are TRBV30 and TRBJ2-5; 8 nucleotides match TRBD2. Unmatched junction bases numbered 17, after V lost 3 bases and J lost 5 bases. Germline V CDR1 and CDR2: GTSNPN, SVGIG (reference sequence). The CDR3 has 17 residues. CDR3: CAWSRAWIGTREETQYF. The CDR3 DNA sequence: TGTGCCTGGAGCCGGGCCTGGATCGGGACTAGGGAGGAGACCCAGTACTTC.

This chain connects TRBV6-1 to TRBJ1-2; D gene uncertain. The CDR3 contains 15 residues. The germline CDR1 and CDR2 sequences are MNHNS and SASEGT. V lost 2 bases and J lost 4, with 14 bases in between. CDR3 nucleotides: TGTGCCAGCAGTGAATCCGCCCCAGACGGCTATGGCTACACCTTC. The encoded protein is CASSESAPDGYGYTF.

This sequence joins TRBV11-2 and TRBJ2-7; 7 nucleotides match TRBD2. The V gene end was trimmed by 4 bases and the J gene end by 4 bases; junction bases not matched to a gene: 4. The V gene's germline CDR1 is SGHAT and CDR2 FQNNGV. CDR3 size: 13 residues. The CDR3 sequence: CASSSSGRYEQYF. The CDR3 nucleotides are TGTGCCAGCAGCTCTAGCGGCAGGTACGAGCAGTACTTC.

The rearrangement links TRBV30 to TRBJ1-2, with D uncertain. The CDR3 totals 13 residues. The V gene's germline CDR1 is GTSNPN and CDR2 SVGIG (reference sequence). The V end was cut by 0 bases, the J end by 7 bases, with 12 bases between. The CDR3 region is CAWSVSTWAGYTF. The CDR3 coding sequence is TGTGCCTGGAGTGTGTCAACATGGGCTGGCTACACCTTC. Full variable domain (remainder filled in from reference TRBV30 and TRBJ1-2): SQTIHQWPATLVQPVGSPLSLECTVEGTSNPNLYWYRQAAGRGLQLLFYSVGIGQISSEVPQNLSASRPQDRQFILSSKKLLLSDSGFYLCAWSVSTWAGYTFGSGTRLTVV.

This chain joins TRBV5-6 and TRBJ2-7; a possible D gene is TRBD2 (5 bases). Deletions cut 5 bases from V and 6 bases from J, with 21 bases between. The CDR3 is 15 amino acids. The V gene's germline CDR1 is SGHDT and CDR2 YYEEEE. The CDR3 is CASSRITPSSSEQYF. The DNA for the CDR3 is TGTGCCAGCAGTCGTATTACACCATCTAGCTCCGAGCAGTACTTC.

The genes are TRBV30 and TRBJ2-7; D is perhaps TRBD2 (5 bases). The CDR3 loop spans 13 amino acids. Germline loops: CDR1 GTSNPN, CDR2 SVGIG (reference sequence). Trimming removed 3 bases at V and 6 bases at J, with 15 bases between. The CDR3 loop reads CAWRNMDLSEQYF. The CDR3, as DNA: TGTGCCTGGAGAAATATGGACTTAAGCGAGCAGTACTTC.

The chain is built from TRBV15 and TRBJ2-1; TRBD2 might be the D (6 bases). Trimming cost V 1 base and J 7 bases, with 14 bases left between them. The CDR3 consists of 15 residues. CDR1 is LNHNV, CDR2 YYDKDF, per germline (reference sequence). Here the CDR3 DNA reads TGTGCCACCAGCAGAGCCTGGGGGGAAATTAATGAGCAGTTCTTC. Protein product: CATSRAWGEINEQFF. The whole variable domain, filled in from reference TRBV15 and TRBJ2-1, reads DAMVIQNPRYQVTQFGKPVTLSCSQTLNHNVMYWYQQKSSQAPKLLFHYYDKDFNNEADTPDNFQSRRPNTSFCFLDIRSPGLGDTAMYLCATSRAWGEINEQFFGPGTRLTVL.

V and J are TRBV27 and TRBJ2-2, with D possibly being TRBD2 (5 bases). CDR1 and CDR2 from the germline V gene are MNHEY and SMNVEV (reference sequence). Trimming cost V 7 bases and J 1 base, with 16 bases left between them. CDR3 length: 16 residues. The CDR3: CASTSWAGLNTGELFF. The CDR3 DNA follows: TGTGCCAGCACTTCCTGGGCAGGACTGAACACCGGGGAGCTGTTTTTT.

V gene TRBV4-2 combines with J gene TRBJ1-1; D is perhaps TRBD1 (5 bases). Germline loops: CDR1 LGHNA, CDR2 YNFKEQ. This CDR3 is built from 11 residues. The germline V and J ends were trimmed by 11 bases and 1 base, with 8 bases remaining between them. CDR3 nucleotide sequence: TGTGCCGCAGGGTCGAACACTGAAGCTTTCTTT. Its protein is CAAGSNTEAFF.

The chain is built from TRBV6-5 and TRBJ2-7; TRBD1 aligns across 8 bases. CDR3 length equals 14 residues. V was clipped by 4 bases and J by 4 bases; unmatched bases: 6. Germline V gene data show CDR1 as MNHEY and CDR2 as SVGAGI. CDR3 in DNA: TGTGCCAGCAGTTTGACAGGGGTCGGGTACGAGCAGTACTTC. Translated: CASSLTGVGYEQYF.

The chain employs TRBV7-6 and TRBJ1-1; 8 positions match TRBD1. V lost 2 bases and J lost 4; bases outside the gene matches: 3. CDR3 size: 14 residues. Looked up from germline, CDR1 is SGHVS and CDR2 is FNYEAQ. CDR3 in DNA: TGTGCCAGCAGCTTATACAGGGGGAGCACTGAAGCTTTCTTT. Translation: CASSLYRGSTEAFF. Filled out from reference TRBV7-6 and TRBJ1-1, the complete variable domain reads GAGVSQSPRYKVTKRGQDVALRCDPISGHVSLYWYRQALGQGPEFLTYFNYEAQQDKSGLPNDRFSAERPEGSISTLTIQRTEQRDSAMYRCASSLYRGSTEAFFGQGTRLTVV.

Here the CDR3 reads CASSHGQASSGNTIYF. CDR3 in DNA: TGCGCCAGCAGCCACGGACAGGCGAGCTCTGGAAACACCATATATTTT. The chain recombines TRBV5-1 with TRBJ1-3; 7 bases map to TRBD1. The germline gives CDR1 SGHRS, CDR2 YFSETQ. The CDR3 contains 16 residues. With 4 bases clipped from V and 0 bases from J, the junction kept 7 bases outside the gene matches.

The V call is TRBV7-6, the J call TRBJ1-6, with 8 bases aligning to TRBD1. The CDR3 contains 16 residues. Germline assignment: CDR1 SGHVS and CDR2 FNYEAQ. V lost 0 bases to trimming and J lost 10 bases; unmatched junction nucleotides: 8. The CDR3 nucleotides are TGTGCCAGCAGCTTAGCTGGACAGGGTTTGGGGTCACCCCTCCACTTT. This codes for CASSLAGQGLGSPLHF.

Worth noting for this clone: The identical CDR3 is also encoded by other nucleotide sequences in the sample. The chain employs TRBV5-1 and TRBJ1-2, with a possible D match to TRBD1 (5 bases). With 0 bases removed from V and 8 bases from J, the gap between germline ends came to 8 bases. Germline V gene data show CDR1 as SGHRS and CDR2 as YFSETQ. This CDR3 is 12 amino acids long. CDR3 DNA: TGCGCCAGCAGCTTGGTGGGGGACGGCTACACCTTC. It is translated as CASSLVGDGYTF.

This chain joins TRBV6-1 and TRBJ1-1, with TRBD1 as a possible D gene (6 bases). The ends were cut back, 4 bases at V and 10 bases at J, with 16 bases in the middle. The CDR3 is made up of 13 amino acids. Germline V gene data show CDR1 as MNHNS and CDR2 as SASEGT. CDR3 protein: CASSVTLQGLAFF. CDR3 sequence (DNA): TGTGCCAGCAGTGTGACCCTACAGGGACTAGCTTTCTTT.